The 17 T cell receptor beta chains reported below all come from one sample, sequenced in a study of T cell repertoires in cytomegalovirus infection. Via MiXCR, TCRdb re-called the reads, giving one row per CDR3 protein. The data show a few hundred thousand distinct CDR3 sequences, approximately 22% seen once. Their recognized antigens are unknown. This specimen was cultured PBMCs, taken from culture after CMV antigen stimulation. The receptors were sampled from a human donor in good health (CMV status not recorded). Some clones in this sample may be carry-over from other donors' samples.

This chain uses TRBV12-3 or TRBV12-4 with TRBJ1-1; D gene uncertain. V dropped 6 bases and J dropped 1 base, with 9 bases sitting between them. This CDR3 region has 13 residues. CDR3 nucleotides: TGTGCCAGCAGAGAACAGCGGAACACTGAAGCTTTCTTT. This sequence encodes CASREQRNTEAFF.

This clonotype was seen many times. The genes are TRBV11-2 and TRBJ1-2; D call uncertain. Trimming took off 3 bases at V and 6 bases at J, with 14 bases between the two ends. The length of the CDR3 is 14 residues. Germline V gene lookup returns CDR1 SGHAT and CDR2 FQNNGV. The chain's CDR3 is CASSFDAGSNGYTF. The CDR3 bases are TGTGCCAGCAGCTTCGACGCCGGGAGCAATGGCTACACCTTC.

This clonotype came up a few times. The genes are TRBV27 and TRBJ2-1; TRBD2 might be the D (6 bases). V lost 3 bases to trimming and J lost 9 bases, with 18 bases between them. CDR3 size: 15 residues. CDR1 is MNHEY, CDR2 SMNVEV, per germline (reference sequence). The CDR3 sequence: CASSFSGFGPSEQFF. DNA of the CDR3: TGTGCCAGCAGTTTTAGCGGATTCGGGCCGAGTGAGCAGTTCTTC.

This chain links TRBV19 with TRBJ1-3; no clear D. V lost 8 bases and J 4 bases, leaving 15 bases between the germline ends. Germline V gene lookup returns CDR1 LNHDA and CDR2 SQIVND (reference sequence). The CDR3 has 14 amino acids. In DNA form, the CDR3 reads TGTGCCAGTCGGGTGGCTGGAGGAGGAAACACCATATATTTT. It is translated as CASRVAGGGNTIYF.

The chain has TRBV6-6 and TRBJ1-5, with TRBD1 matching 7 bases. CDR1 and CDR2 (germline): MNHNY, SVGAGI (reference sequence). The J segment lost 5 bases and the V segment lost 1 base, leaving 5 bases of the junction unmatched. The CDR3 sequence is 15 residues long. The CDR3 nucleotides are TGTGCCAGCAGTTACTTACAGGGGAGGGATCAGCCCCAGCATTTT. Residues: CASSYLQGRDQPQHF.

In this sample, this clonotype turned up a few times. This sequence joins TRBV7-9 and TRBJ1-1; possibly TRBD1 for D (5 bases). The germline V gene encodes CDR1 SEHNR and CDR2 FQNEAQ (reference sequence). Trimming took 7 bases from V and 1 from J, leaving 10 bases between them. The CDR3 is 13 residues long. The CDR3 coding sequence is TGTGCCAGCACCCTCGGGGGGAACACTGAAGCTTTCTTT. Encoded protein: CASTLGGNTEAFF.

This clonotype was detected only a few times. V gene TRBV11-2 combines with J gene TRBJ2-7; D possibly corresponds to TRBD2 (7 bases). The V gene lost 0 bases and the J gene lost 9 bases, with 18 bases spanning the gap. Germline CDR1 SGHAT, CDR2 FQNNGV. The CDR3 loop spans 15 amino acids. The CDR3: CASSLDPGTPGGQYV. The CDR3 DNA sequence: TGTGCCAGCAGCTTAGATCCGGGGACACCGGGAGGGCAGTACGTC.

In its sample, this clonotype was seen a few times. The gene calls are TRBV20-1 and TRBJ2-3; maybe TRBD2 (5 bases). The germline gives CDR1 DFQATT, CDR2 SNEGSKA (reference sequence). The CDR3 sequence is 14 residues long. Trimming left V 5 bases short and J 4 bases short, with 16 bases between. The CDR3 DNA follows: TGCAGTGCTCCCCTGGGGAGCGGACCAGATACGCAGTATTTT. It is translated as CSAPLGSGPDTQYF.

V gene TRBV19 combines with J gene TRBJ1-2; TRBD1 matches at 9 bases. The CDR3 has 15 residues. Per germline, CDR1 LNHDA and CDR2 SQIVND (reference sequence). Trimming cost V 5 bases and J 3 bases; bases outside gene matches: 7. The CDR3 DNA reads as TGTGCCAGTAGTGGTCGGACAGGGGATGACTATGGCTACACCTTC. This encodes CASSGRTGDDYGYTF.

The chain couples TRBV27 to TRBJ2-3, with unresolved D. This CDR3 has 12 amino acids. Trimming pared 5 bases from V and 4 bases from J, leaving 7 bases between. Germline CDR1 and CDR2: MNHEY and SMNVEV (reference sequence). CDR3 sequence (DNA): TGTGCCAGCAGTCCGCTCGCAGATACGCAGTATTTT. It specifies CASSPLADTQYF.

The V gene is TRBV10-3, the J gene TRBJ1-2, with 7 nucleotides matching TRBD1. CDR3 length: 13 residues. Germline lookup yields CDR1 ENHRY and CDR2 SYGVKD. Germline trimming cut 6 bases from V and 5 bases from J; bases unmatched to any gene: 6. This CDR3 is CAIRRTGSYGYTF. The DNA of the CDR3 is TGTGCCATCAGGCGGACAGGTTCTTATGGCTACACCTTC.

This clonotype was seen many times. The chain links TRBV7-2 to TRBJ2-1, with D uncertain. The V end lost 3 bases, the J end lost 0 bases, and 9 bases lay between the germline ends. This CDR3 region has 15 residues. CDR1 and CDR2 (germline): SGHTA, FQGNSA. The CDR3 DNA reads as TGTGCCAGCAGCTTTACCCCAAGCTCCTACAATGAGCAGTTCTTC. This translates into CASSFTPSSYNEQFF.

The gene calls are TRBV28 and TRBJ2-1, with TRBD2 identical over 14 bases. Per germline, CDR1 MDHEN and CDR2 SYDVKM. The CDR3 length is 19 residues. With 2 bases clipped from V and 7 bases from J, the junction kept 13 bases outside the gene matches. CDR3 residues: CASSLPKGLAGVVRNEQFF. CDR3 DNA sequence: TGTGCCAGCAGTTTACCTAAGGGACTAGCGGGAGTAGTAAGAAATGAGCAGTTCTTC.

The chain has TRBV19 and TRBJ2-1; possibly TRBD2 for D (6 bases). CDR1 is LNHDA, CDR2 SQIVND, per germline (reference sequence). V lost 3 bases, J lost 9 bases, and 15 bases lay in between. This CDR3 contains 14 residues. The CDR3 spells CASSIKSGVGEQFF. DNA of the CDR3: TGTGCCAGTAGTATCAAGTCGGGAGTCGGTGAGCAGTTCTTC.

This clonotype was detected ten times or more. This chain uses TRBV6-5 with TRBJ2-7; possible D gene TRBD2, 6 bases. Germline V lookup: CDR1 MNHEY, CDR2 SVGAGI. V lost 7 bases to trimming and J lost 2 bases, with 9 bases between them. The CDR3 contains 12 residues. The CDR3 DNA reads TGTGCCAGCAACGGGAGAACCTACGAGCAGTACTTC. Amino acid sequence: CASNGRTYEQYF.

This clonotype occurred many times. The chain couples TRBV7-9 to TRBJ2-5; TRBD2 matches at 8 bases. V dropped 4 bases and J dropped 5; count of bases not matched to a gene: 0. Germline-derived CDR1 and CDR2 are SEHNR and FQNEAQ (reference sequence). This CDR3 region has 12 residues. CDR3 loop: CASSSGGETQYF. In DNA, the CDR3 is TGTGCCAGCAGCTCGGGGGGGGAGACCCAGTACTTC.

Many counts were recorded for this clonotype. CDR3 nucleotides: TGTGCCAGCAGTTTCTTGAGTGAGCAGTTCTTC. It translates to CASSFLSEQFF. This chain connects TRBV12-3 or TRBV12-4 to TRBJ2-1; no firm D call. The CDR3 spans 11 residues. V was clipped by 3 bases and J by 9 bases, with 6 bases between them.